The clone carrying this T cell receptor (beta chain) was recorded once. Its target is unknown. In germline, CDR1 is ENHRY, CDR2 SYGVKD. The CDR3 length is 13 residues. V shed 7 bases and J shed 8 bases, with 15 bases lying between them. These data belong to a study of beta chain features in type 1 diabetes. Overall study findings and caveats: Researchers could not determine here whether HLA type influences TCRB rearrangement. Lower insertion and higher deletion counts appeared at VDJ junctions in type 1 diabetes patients.

Sequencing targeted expressed TCRB transcripts, as all isolated RNA had been reverse transcribed. The method was immunoSEQ multiplex PCR; TCRdb's version includes in-frame clones alone and lacks a portion of them. The sample yields approximately 340,000 clones, over 12% seen once. V is TRBV10-3 and J is TRBJ2-1, with a weak D call TRBD2 (8 bases). Sequenced sample: naive CD4+ T cells from blood. The receptor was isolated from a woman aged 18-29 years in good health. The CDR3: CAIKREGAYEQFF. The CDR3 DNA reads TGTGCCATCAAACGGGAGGGGGCATATGAGCAGTTCTTC.